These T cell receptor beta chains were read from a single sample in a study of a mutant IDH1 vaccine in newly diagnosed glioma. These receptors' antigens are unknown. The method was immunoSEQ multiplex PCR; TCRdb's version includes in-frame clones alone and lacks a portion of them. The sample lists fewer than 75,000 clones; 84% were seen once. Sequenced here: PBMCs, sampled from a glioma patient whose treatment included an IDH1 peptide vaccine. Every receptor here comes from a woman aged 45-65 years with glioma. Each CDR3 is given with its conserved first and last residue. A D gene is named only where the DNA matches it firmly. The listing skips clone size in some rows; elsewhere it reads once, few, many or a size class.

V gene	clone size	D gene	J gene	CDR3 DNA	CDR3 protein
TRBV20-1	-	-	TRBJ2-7	TGCAGTGCTAGATTTAACGAGCAGTACTTC	CSARFNEQYF
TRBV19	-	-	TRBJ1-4	TGTGCCAGTAGTATGGGAGGGATCGGAACTGCAACTAATGAAAAACTGTTTTTT	CASSMGGIGTATNEKLFF
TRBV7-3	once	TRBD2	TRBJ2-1	TGTGCCAGCAGTTTAGCGGGGGACAATGAGCAGTTCTTC	CASSLAGDNEQFF
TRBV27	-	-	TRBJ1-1	TGTGCCAGCAGTTTATACCAGGCGGGGTTAAACACTGAAGCTTTCTTT	CASSLYQAGLNTEAFF
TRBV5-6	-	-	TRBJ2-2	TGTGCCAGCAGCTTGGGACAGATCAACACCGGGGAGCTGTTTTTT	CASSLGQINTGELFF
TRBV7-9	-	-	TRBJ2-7	TGTGCCAGCAGCTTGCCGGGAGCGCCCCACGAGCAGTACTTC	CASSLPGAPHEQYF
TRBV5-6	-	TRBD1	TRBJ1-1	TGTGCCAGCAGCCCTGACAGGGGGGTGAACACTGAAGCTTTCTTT	CASSPDRGVNTEAFF
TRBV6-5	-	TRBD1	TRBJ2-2	TGTGCCAGCAGTTACGAGACAGGGGGGAGCGGGGAGCTGTTTTTT	CASSYETGGSGELFF
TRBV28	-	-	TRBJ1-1	TGTGCCAGCAGTTTCACAGGACAGAATTACAACACTGAAGCTTTCTTT	CASSFTGQNYNTEAFF
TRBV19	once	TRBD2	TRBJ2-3	TGTGCCAGTAGTAGCCCTGGGGGGGGTACTAGCACAGATACGCAGTATTTT	CASSSPGGGTSTDTQYF
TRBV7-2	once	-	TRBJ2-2	TGTGCCAGCAGCGCACAGGGCGGCGGGGAGCTGTTTTTT	CASSAQGGGELFF
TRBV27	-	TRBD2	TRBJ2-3	TGTGCCAGCAGTTTACGGGCCCTCCTAGCGGGGGCCCCCTCCGATACGCAGTATTTT	CASSLRALLAGAPSDTQYF
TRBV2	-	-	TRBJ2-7	TGTGCCAGCAGGAGACGAGACGAGCAGTACTTC	CASRRRDEQYF
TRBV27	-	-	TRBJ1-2	TGTGCCAGCAGTTTGGGATATTCCAACTATGGCTACACCTTC	CASSLGYSNYGYTF
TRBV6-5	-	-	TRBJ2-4	TGTGCCAGCAGTTACTCAGAAGGCCTAGCCAAAAACATTCAGTACTTC	CASSYSEGLAKNIQYF
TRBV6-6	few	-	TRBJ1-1	TGTGCCAGCAGCTCGAAAGGCGGGTACACTGAAGCTTTCTTT	CASSSKGGYTEAFF
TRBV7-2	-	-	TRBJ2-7	TGTGCCAGCAGCTTAGCGGTCGGGGGGCGAACCTACGAGCAGTACTTC	CASSLAVGGRTYEQYF
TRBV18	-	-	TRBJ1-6	TGTGCCAGCTCACCAGGGGGGGCAGGGAACAATTCACCCCTCCACTTT	CASSPGGAGNNSPLHF
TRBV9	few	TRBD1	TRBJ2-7	TGTGCCAGCAGCGCAGGGACAGCTAATCCCTACGAGCAGTACTTC	CASSAGTANPYEQYF
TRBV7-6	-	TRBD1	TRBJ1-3	TGTGCCAGCAGCTTAGATCCGACAGGGACATCTGGAAACACCATATATTTT	CASSLDPTGTSGNTIYF
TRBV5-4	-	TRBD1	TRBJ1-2	TGTGCCAGCAGCGGGGGGGACAGGGGGCGCCAAGGCTACACCTTC	CASSGGDRGRQGYTF
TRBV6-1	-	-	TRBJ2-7	TGTGCCAGCAGACCTTCCAGGGGAATCTACGAGCAGTACTTC	CASRPSRGIYEQYF
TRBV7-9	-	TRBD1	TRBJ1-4	TGTGCCAGCAGGCGGACAGGGGAGACTAATGAAAAACTGTTTTTT	CASRRTGETNEKLFF
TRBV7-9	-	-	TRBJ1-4	TGTGCCAGCAGCGCCTCGGGGGGGGAAAAACTGTTTTTT	CASSASGGEKLFF
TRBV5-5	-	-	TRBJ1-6	TGTGCCAGCAGGGCGGTGGCCCTAAATTCACCCCTCCACTTT	CASRAVALNSPLHF
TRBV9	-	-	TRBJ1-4	TGTGCCAGCAGCGTAGGAGGATCATCTGCAGAAAAACTGTTTTTT	CASSVGGSSAEKLFF
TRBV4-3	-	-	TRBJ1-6	TGCGCCAGCAGCCAAGAGGGGTATCCACCCCTCCACTTT	CASSQEGYPPLHF
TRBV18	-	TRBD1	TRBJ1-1	TGTGCCAGCTCACCACGGACAGGGGCGGACACTGAAGCTTTCTTT	CASSPRTGADTEAFF